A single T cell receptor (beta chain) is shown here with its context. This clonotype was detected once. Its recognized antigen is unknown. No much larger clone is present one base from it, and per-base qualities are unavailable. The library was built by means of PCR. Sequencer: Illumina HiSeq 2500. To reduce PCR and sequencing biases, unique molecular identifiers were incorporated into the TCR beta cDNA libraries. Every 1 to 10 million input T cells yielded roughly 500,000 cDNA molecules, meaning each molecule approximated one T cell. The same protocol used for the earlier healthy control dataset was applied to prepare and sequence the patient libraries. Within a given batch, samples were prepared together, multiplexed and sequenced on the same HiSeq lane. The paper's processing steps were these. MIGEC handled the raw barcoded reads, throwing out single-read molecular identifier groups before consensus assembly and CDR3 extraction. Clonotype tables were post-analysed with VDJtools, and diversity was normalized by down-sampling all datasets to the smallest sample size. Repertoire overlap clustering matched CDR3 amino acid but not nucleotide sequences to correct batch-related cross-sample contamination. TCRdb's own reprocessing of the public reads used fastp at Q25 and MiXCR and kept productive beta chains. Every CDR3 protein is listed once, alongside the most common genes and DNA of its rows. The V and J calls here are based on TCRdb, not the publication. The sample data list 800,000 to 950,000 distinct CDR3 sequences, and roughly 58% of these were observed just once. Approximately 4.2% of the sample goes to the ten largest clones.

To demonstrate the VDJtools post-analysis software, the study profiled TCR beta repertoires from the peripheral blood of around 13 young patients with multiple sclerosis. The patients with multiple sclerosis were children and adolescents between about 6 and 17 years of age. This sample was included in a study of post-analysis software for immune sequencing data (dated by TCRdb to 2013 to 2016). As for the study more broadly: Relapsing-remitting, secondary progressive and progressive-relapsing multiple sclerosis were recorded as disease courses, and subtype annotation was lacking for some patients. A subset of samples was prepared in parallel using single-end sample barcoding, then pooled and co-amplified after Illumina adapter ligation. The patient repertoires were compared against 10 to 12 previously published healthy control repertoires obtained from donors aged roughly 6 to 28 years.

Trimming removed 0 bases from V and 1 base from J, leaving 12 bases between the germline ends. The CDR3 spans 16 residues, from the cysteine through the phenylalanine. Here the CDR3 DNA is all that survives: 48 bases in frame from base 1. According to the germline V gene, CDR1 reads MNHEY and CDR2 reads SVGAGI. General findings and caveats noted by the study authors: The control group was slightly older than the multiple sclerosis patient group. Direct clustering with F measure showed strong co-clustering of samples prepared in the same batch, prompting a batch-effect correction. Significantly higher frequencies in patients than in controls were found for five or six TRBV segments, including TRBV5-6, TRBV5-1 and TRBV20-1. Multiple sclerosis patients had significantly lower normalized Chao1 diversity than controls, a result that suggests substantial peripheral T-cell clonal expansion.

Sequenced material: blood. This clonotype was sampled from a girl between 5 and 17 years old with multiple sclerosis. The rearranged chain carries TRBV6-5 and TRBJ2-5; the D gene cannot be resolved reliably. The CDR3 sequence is CASSYSVTTTQETQYF. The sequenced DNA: TGTGCCAGCAGTTACTCAGTAACGACAACCCAAGAGACCCAGTACTTC.